Below are 32 T cell receptor beta chains sequenced from a single sample in a study of T cell responses to AZD1222 COVID-19 vaccine. The table came from immunoSEQ multiplex PCR; TCRdb's copy has only in-frame clones and leaves some out. The sample has approximately 180,000 clones, around 90% seen once. The sequences come from peripheral blood, collected 28 days after the second dose of the MenACWY control vaccine. These receptors were collected from an adult who received the MenACWY meningococcal vaccine as a control.

This clone was seen more than once but under ten times. This chain joins TRBV13 and TRBJ2-7; D uncertain. This CDR3 region has 15 residues. The V and J ends lost 1 base and 2 bases respectively, with 12 bases between them. In germline, CDR1 is PRHDT, CDR2 FYEKMQ (reference sequence). CDR3 residues: CASSLVRQPPYEQYF. As DNA, the CDR3 is TGTGCCAGCAGCTTAGTACGGCAGCCACCCTACGAGCAGTACTTC.

This chain uses TRBV7-8 with TRBJ1-2, with 7 positions matching TRBD1. The CDR3 loop spans 14 amino acids. Germline V CDR1 and CDR2: SGHVS, FQNEAQ. J gave up 3 bases and V 5 bases, and 6 bases lay outside the gene matches. CDR3 sequence: CASSLHQGDYGYTF. The DNA for the CDR3 is TGTGCCAGCAGCCTTCACCAGGGGGACTATGGCTACACCTTC.

V and J are TRBV27 and TRBJ1-5; maybe TRBD1 (5 bases). V was trimmed by 3 bases and J by 7 bases, leaving 13 bases between them. Germline V gives CDR1 MNHEY, CDR2 SMNVEV (reference sequence). There are 14 residues in the CDR3. The CDR3 bases are TGTGCCAGCAGTTTGGGGGGGGATAACCAGCCCCAGCATTTT. The encoded protein is CASSLGGDNQPQHF.

This clone was observed once. This chain links TRBV28 with TRBJ1-2; D unclear. This CDR3 has 13 amino acids. The germline gives CDR1 MDHEN, CDR2 SYDVKM. Trimming left V 2 bases short and J 8 bases short, with 12 bases between. The CDR3 protein is CASSLEGIRGYTF. The DNA of the CDR3 is TGTGCCAGCAGTTTAGAAGGGATAAGGGGCTACACCTTC.

CDR3 loop: CASNRDRAMNTEAFF. DNA of the CDR3: TGTGCCAGTAATCGGGACAGGGCTATGAACACTGAAGCTTTCTTT. V and J are TRBV19 and TRBJ1-1; 9 bases fit TRBD1. Germline V lookup: CDR1 LNHDA, CDR2 SQIVND (reference sequence). This CDR3 is built from 15 residues. V was pared by 7 bases and J by 0 bases, with 6 bases of the junction left unmatched.

J is TRBJ2-7 and V is TRBV18, with 9 bases identical to TRBD2. Losses at the gene ends were 6 bases for V and 5 bases for J; bases not matched to a gene: 11. Germline V gives CDR1 KGHSH, CDR2 LQKENI. This CDR3 spans 15 amino acids. CDR3 nucleotide sequence: TGTGCCAGCTCCCTGAGTAGCGGGAGTGGAGACGAGCAGTACTTC. This gives the protein CASSLSSGSGDEQYF.

The rearrangement uses TRBV7-9 and TRBJ2-3; a weak D match, TRBD1 (5 bases). The CDR3 contains 14 residues. Germline V gives CDR1 SEHNR, CDR2 FQNEAQ (reference sequence). Trimming cost V 4 bases and J 0 bases, with 8 bases left between them. The CDR3 region is CASSSDISTDTQYF. In nucleotides, the CDR3 is TGTGCCAGCAGCTCGGACATAAGCACAGATACGCAGTATTTT.

The rearrangement uses TRBV30 and TRBJ1-2; D is unresolved. Germline V gives CDR1 GTSNPN, CDR2 SVGIG (reference sequence). There are 11 residues in the CDR3. CDR3 loop: CAHSRRYGYTF. CDR3 in DNA: TGTGCTCATAGTCGTCGGTATGGCTACACCTTC. Full variable domain (missing parts from reference TRBV30 and TRBJ1-2): SQTIHQWPATLVQPVGSPLSLECTVEGTSNPNLYWYRQAAGRGLQLLFYSVGIGQISSEVPQNLSASRPQDRQFILSSKKLLLSDSGFYLCAHSRRYGYTFGSGTRLTVV.

V and J are TRBV28 and TRBJ1-2; D gene ambiguous. The V gene's germline CDR1 is MDHEN and CDR2 SYDVKM. V was cut by 7 bases and J by 8 bases, with 20 bases left in between. The CDR3 sequence is 14 residues long. The CDR3 protein is CASTSFERPRGYTF. CDR3 sequence (DNA): TGTGCCAGCACCAGTTTTGAACGCCCGAGAGGCTACACCTTC.

This chain links TRBV5-1 with TRBJ2-3; possible D gene TRBD1, 6 bases. Germline CDR1 is SGHRS and CDR2 is YFSETQ. Trimming pared 1 base from V and 6 bases from J, leaving 9 bases between. This CDR3 contains 13 residues. This CDR3 reads CASSLTGWDTQYF. The CDR3 nucleotides are TGCGCCAGCAGCTTGACAGGGTGGGATACGCAGTATTTT.

This rearrangement joins TRBV28 to TRBJ1-5; D is ambiguous. Germline CDR1 is MDHEN and CDR2 is SYDVKM. CDR3 length equals 12 residues. Between the trimmed V and J ends, which lost 8 bases and 7 bases, there was a span of 12 bases. The CDR3 loop reads CASGDAGQPQHF. CDR3 coding DNA: TGTGCCAGCGGTGATGCGGGACAGCCCCAGCATTTT.

The chain couples TRBV30 to TRBJ1-4, with D possibly matching TRBD1 (6 bases). The CDR3 contains 13 residues. V dropped 2 bases and J dropped 7 bases, with 11 bases sitting between them. Per the germline V gene, CDR1 is GTSNPN and CDR2 is SVGIG (reference sequence). For the CDR3, the DNA is TGTGCCTGGAGTTCGGGGGCAGGTGAAAAACTGTTTTTT. Amino acid sequence: CAWSSGAGEKLFF.

The V call is TRBV19, the J call TRBJ1-1, with D tentatively TRBD1 (6 bases). V gave up 3 bases and J gave up 0 bases, with 17 bases separating them. This CDR3 comprises 17 residues. Per the germline V gene, CDR1 is LNHDA and CDR2 is SQIVND (reference sequence). The DNA for the CDR3 is TGTGCCAGTAGTATGCAGGCAGGGGCAGGCATGAACACTGAAGCTTTCTTT. Its protein product is CASSMQAGAGMNTEAFF.

The chain couples TRBV4-3 to TRBJ2-1; D might be TRBD2 (6 bases). This CDR3 has 15 residues. Per the germline V gene, CDR1 is LGHNA and CDR2 is YSLEER. Trimming took 1 base from V and 6 from J, leaving 13 bases between them. CDR3 residues: CASSQARLVINEQFF. CDR3 nucleotide sequence: TGCGCCAGCAGCCAAGCTAGACTAGTAATCAATGAGCAGTTCTTC.

V usage is TRBV19 and J usage is TRBJ1-2, with D perhaps TRBD1 (5 bases). Germline assignment: CDR1 LNHDA and CDR2 SQIVND (reference sequence). The CDR3 is 13 residues long. V lost 1 base and J lost 7, with 10 bases in between. Written as DNA, the CDR3 is TGTGCCAGTAGTATAGGAGGGGACCTTGGCTACACCTTC. This translates into CASSIGGDLGYTF.

J is TRBJ2-5 and V is TRBV30, with D possibly being TRBD1 (6 bases). This CDR3 is built from 13 residues. Germline V gene lookup returns CDR1 GTSNPN and CDR2 SVGIG (reference sequence). V lost 3 bases and J lost 7, with 15 bases in between. CDR3 sequence: CAWSKRPQGTQYF. CDR3 DNA: TGTGCCTGGAGCAAAAGGCCACAGGGGACCCAGTACTTC. Full variable domain (remainder filled in from reference TRBV30 and TRBJ2-5): SQTIHQWPATLVQPVGSPLSLECTVEGTSNPNLYWYRQAAGRGLQLLFYSVGIGQISSEVPQNLSASRPQDRQFILSSKKLLLSDSGFYLCAWSKRPQGTQYFGPGTRLLVL.

The V and J genes are TRBV19 and TRBJ2-7, with 9 nucleotides matching TRBD1. J gave up 5 bases and V 4 bases, and 12 bases lay outside the gene matches. The CDR3 is made up of 16 amino acids. Germline values: CDR1 LNHDA, CDR2 SQIVND (reference sequence). The CDR3 DNA reads TGTGCCAGTAGTAGAGCCGGGACAGGGAGTCAACACGAGCAGTACTTC. It specifies CASSRAGTGSQHEQYF.

The chain couples TRBV15 to TRBJ1-2, with D possibly TRBD1 on 6 matching bases. Germline V lookup: CDR1 LNHNV, CDR2 YYDKDF (reference sequence). Trimming took off 5 bases at V and 2 bases at J, with 15 bases between the two ends. This CDR3 comprises 15 residues. CDR3 amino acids: CATSPFPGGNYGYTF. The DNA for the CDR3 is TGTGCCACCAGCCCGTTTCCCGGGGGCAACTATGGCTACACCTTC.

The chain recombines TRBV19 with TRBJ1-2; 8 nucleotides align to TRBD1. Trimming removed 7 bases from V and 3 bases from J; junction bases left unmatched: 7. The CDR3 is 14 amino acids. CDR1 and CDR2 from the germline V gene are LNHDA and SQIVND (reference sequence). The chain's CDR3 is CASKRQGTHYGYTF. CDR3 bases: TGTGCCAGTAAGAGACAGGGGACCCACTATGGCTACACCTTC.

The chain is built from TRBV3-1 (or the pseudogene TRBV3-2) and TRBJ1-6; 10 bases fit TRBD1. This CDR3 contains 20 residues. Germline assignment: CDR1 LGHDT and CDR2 YNNKEL (reference sequence). J gave up 0 bases and V 4 bases, and 12 bases lay outside the gene matches. The CDR3 reads CASSPRQGQGPSSYNSPLHF. CDR3 bases: TGTGCCAGCAGCCCCCGACAGGGACAGGGGCCAAGCTCCTATAATTCACCCCTCCACTTT.

This clone was counted only a few times. The chain recombines TRBV28 with TRBJ1-1; no definite D call. V was shortened by 5 bases and J by 1 base, with 11 bases between the two germline ends. This CDR3 is 14 amino acids long. The germline gives CDR1 MDHEN, CDR2 SYDVKM. The CDR3 reads CASSPRRENTEAFF. CDR3 coding DNA: TGTGCCAGCAGTCCGAGACGGGAGAACACTGAAGCTTTCTTT.

The rearrangement uses TRBV11-1 and TRBJ2-7, with 8 bases identical to TRBD1. J gave up 4 bases and V 2 bases, and 4 bases lay outside the gene matches. CDR1 and CDR2 (germline): SGHAT, FQDESV (reference sequence). The CDR3 consists of 14 residues. The CDR3 reads CASSLMRQGYEQYF. The DNA for the CDR3 is TGTGCCAGCAGCTTAATGCGACAGGGGTACGAGCAGTACTTC.

This sequence joins TRBV27 and TRBJ1-5; TRBD1 is a possible D gene (6 bases). CDR3 length equals 17 residues. Germline lookup yields CDR1 MNHEY and CDR2 SMNVEV (reference sequence). V lost 1 base and J 4 bases, leaving 17 bases between the germline ends. The CDR3 is CASSLFAGAQLNQPQHF. CDR3 DNA sequence: TGTGCCAGCAGTTTATTTGCAGGGGCCCAACTTAATCAGCCCCAGCATTTT.

This chain connects TRBV2 to TRBJ1-5; weak D call: TRBD1 (6 bases). The CDR3 consists of 12 residues. The germline V and J ends were trimmed by 6 bases and 7 bases, with 10 bases remaining between them. Looked up from germline, CDR1 is SNHLY and CDR2 is FYNNEI. CDR3 protein: CASRQGYQPQHF. The CDR3 nucleotides are TGTGCCAGCAGACAGGGTTACCAGCCCCAGCATTTT.

The chain links TRBV14 to TRBJ1-4; D gene ambiguous. Trimming left V 5 bases short and J 4 bases short, with 17 bases between. CDR1 and CDR2 from the germline V gene are SGHDN and FVKESK. This CDR3 comprises 16 residues. CDR3 DNA sequence: TGTGCCAGCAGCAATTTCCGGGGAGCCGTTAATGAAAAACTGTTTTTT. The encoded protein is CASSNFRGAVNEKLFF.

This chain links TRBV28 with TRBJ2-7; 10 nucleotides match TRBD2. V lost 6 bases to trimming and J lost 0 bases; unmatched junction nucleotides: 8. The CDR3 has 16 amino acids. The germline gives CDR1 MDHEN, CDR2 SYDVKM. The CDR3: CASRTSGQKISYEQYF. CDR3 DNA: TGTGCCAGCAGGACTAGCGGGCAAAAAATCTCCTACGAGCAGTACTTC.

This clone was seen just once. CDR3 protein: CASSIAGTAYEQFF. In DNA form, the CDR3 reads TGTGCCAGCAGTATAGCGGGCACAGCCTATGAGCAGTTCTTC. The rearrangement links TRBV27 to TRBJ2-1, with TRBD2 matching over 7 bases. This CDR3 has 14 residues. V shed 5 bases, J shed 8 bases, and the junction held 9 bases outside the gene matches. Germline CDR1 MNHEY, CDR2 SMNVEV (reference sequence).

The rearrangement uses TRBV18 and TRBJ1-2; the D gene is possibly TRBD1 (5 bases). The CDR3 runs to 16 residues. Germline loops: CDR1 KGHSH, CDR2 LQKENI. Between the trimmed V and J ends, which lost 4 bases and 8 bases, there was a span of 23 bases. CDR3 sequence (DNA): TGTGCCAGCTCACGTATACAGGAACAAACAGCTGAGGGCTACACCTTC. Protein: CASSRIQEQTAEGYTF.

The V and J genes are TRBV7-9 and TRBJ1-6; D perhaps matches TRBD1 (5 bases). Germline V gene lookup returns CDR1 SEHNR and CDR2 FQNEAQ (reference sequence). The V end was cut by 1 base, the J end by 10 bases, with 14 bases between. This CDR3 has 15 amino acids. The CDR3 spells CASSLEGGGDSPLHF. The CDR3 DNA follows: TGTGCCAGCAGCTTAGAGGGCGGGGGGGACTCACCCCTCCACTTT.

This sequence joins TRBV7-2 and TRBJ1-2, with D maybe TRBD1 (5 bases). The CDR3 extends over 15 amino acids. Trimming left V 1 base short and J 4 bases short, with 13 bases between. The germline V gene has CDR1 SGHTA and CDR2 FQGNSA. The CDR3 loop is CASSLVGGGVYGYTF. CDR3 bases: TGTGCCAGCAGCTTAGTCGGGGGAGGGGTCTATGGCTACACCTTC.

V is TRBV5-1 and J is TRBJ2-3; D is unclear. The germline V gene encodes CDR1 SGHRS and CDR2 YFSETQ. There are 15 residues in the CDR3. Deletions cut 2 bases from V and 3 bases from J, with 13 bases between. CDR3 loop: CASSFGGQETDTQYF. The CDR3 bases are TGCGCCAGCAGCTTTGGTGGTCAGGAAACAGATACGCAGTATTTT.

The J gene is TRBJ2-2, the V gene TRBV6-5; TRBD1 aligns across 9 bases. Trimming took 7 bases from V and 2 from J; bases not matched to a gene: 5. Germline V lookup: CDR1 MNHEY, CDR2 SVGAGI. This CDR3 comprises 15 residues. In DNA form, the CDR3 reads TGTGCCAGCAAGAGGACAGGGGTCAACACCGGGGAGCTGTTTTTT. Translated, it gives CASKRTGVNTGELFF.